These 8 T cell receptor beta chains were sequenced from one sample in a study of CD8 T cells in ankylosing spondylitis. The study's findings and limits: Characteristic of ankylosing spondylitis blood, it appeared, was a TCR beta motif comprising several highly homologous variants.

One entry per CDR3 protein, called by TCRdb with MiXCR from the 5' RACE reads. The sample has hundreds of thousands of distinct CDR3 sequences, roughly 18% seen once. The antigens these receptors bind are not known. The source material was blood, either unsorted or a sorted T cell fraction (not recorded which). The receptor source for this set is a male donor with ankylosing spondylitis.

This rearrangement joins TRBV12-3 or TRBV12-4 to TRBJ2-7, with D possibly TRBD1 on 5 matching bases. The CDR3 spans 13 residues. V gave up 3 bases and J gave up 3 bases, with 9 bases separating them. CDR3: CASSFGRDYEQYF. The CDR3, as DNA: TGTGCCAGCAGTTTCGGCAGGGACTACGAGCAGTACTTC.

This clonotype was seen at least ten times. This chain links TRBV20-1 with TRBJ2-1, with 12 positions matching TRBD2. Per the germline V gene, CDR1 is DFQATT and CDR2 is SNEGSKA (reference sequence). The CDR3 spans 14 residues. After removal of 1 base from V and 9 bases from J, the junction contained 4 bases not matched to a gene. The CDR3 DNA follows: TGCAGTGCTAGAGTCCTAGCGGGAGGGATTGAGCAGTTCTTC. Amino acids: CSARVLAGGIEQFF.

This clonotype has just a few counts. The rearrangement uses TRBV5-1 and TRBJ1-1; no definite D call. The CDR3 is 13 residues long. Germline-derived CDR1 and CDR2 are SGHRS and YFSETQ. Trimming took 6 bases from V and 4 from J, leaving 13 bases between them. The CDR3 DNA reads TGCGCCAGCAATTTTGGGGAGAGCACTGAAGCTTTCTTT. As protein: CASNFGESTEAFF.

The chain combines TRBV6-4 with TRBJ2-3; 10 bases align to TRBD2. This CDR3 region has 17 residues. Germline assignment: CDR1 MRHNA and CDR2 SNTAGT. The ends lost 7 bases at V and 4 bases at J; junction bases unmatched: 14. CDR3 coding DNA: TGTGCCAGCACCCGGCTCCCAGCGGGGGGGCCCCCAGATACGCAGTATTTT. It specifies CASTRLPAGGPPDTQYF.

This clonotype came up a few times. The genes are TRBV10-3 and TRBJ2-1, with TRBD2 identical over 8 bases. Trimming removed 3 bases from V and 5 bases from J; junction bases left unmatched: 9. In germline, CDR1 is ENHRY, CDR2 SYGVKD. The CDR3 has 16 amino acids. The CDR3 sequence is CAISEPGGAPHNEQFF. The CDR3 coding sequence is TGTGCCATCAGTGAACCGGGGGGGGCACCCCACAATGAGCAGTTCTTC.

In regard to this clonotype: An end of the junction differs from the germline gene, which may be a read error. The chain employs TRBV7-9 and TRBJ2-7, with a tentative D call TRBD2 (6 bases). Per germline, CDR1 SEHNR and CDR2 FQNEAQ (reference sequence). The CDR3 is 12 amino acids. The CDR3 region has the DNA TGTGTCAGCAGCGGGTTAGCCTACGAGCAGTACTTC. Protein: CVSSGLAYEQYF. Drawing the rest from reference TRBV7-9 and TRBJ2-7, the complete variable domain is DTGVSQNPRHKITKRGQNVTFRCDPISEHNRLYWYRQTLGQGPEFLTYFQNEAQLEKSRLLSDRFSAERPKGSFSTLEIQRTEQGDSAMYLCVSSGLAYEQYFGPGTRLTVT.

V usage is TRBV5-1 and J usage is TRBJ2-3, with D maybe TRBD2 (5 bases). The germline V and J ends were trimmed by 4 bases and 4 bases, with 16 bases remaining between them. CDR1 and CDR2 (germline): SGHRS, YFSETQ. CDR3 size: 15 residues. The CDR3 region has the DNA TGCGCCAGCAGCCTAGGCAGCGGATACGCAGATACGCAGTATTTT. Amino acid sequence: CASSLGSGYADTQYF.

The gene calls are TRBV2 and TRBJ1-5; the D is unclear. Trimming pared 4 bases from V and 0 bases from J, leaving 7 bases between. This CDR3 has 14 residues. The germline CDR1 and CDR2 sequences are SNHLY and FYNNEI. The DNA for the CDR3 is TGTGCCAGCAGTGGGGAGTATAGCAATCAGCCCCAGCATTTT. Amino acids: CASSGEYSNQPQHF.